The source of this TCR beta chain is a study of T-cell memory formation after mild COVID-19. One entry per CDR3 protein results from TCRdb running MiXCR on the 5' RACE reads. The sample consists of a few hundred thousand distinct CDR3 sequences, just under 20% of them appearing once. V gave up 1 base and J gave up 5 bases, with 7 bases separating them. Germline-derived CDR1 and CDR2 are SGHVS and FQNEAQ. The CDR3 totals 13 residues. Sequencing was done on a sample of PBMCs or a T cell subset sorted from them (not recorded which). The sequence was collected from a man aged 18 to 29 who had mild COVID-19 (a few samples of this study predate the infection). Cell type and time point are not known. The V and J genes are TRBV7-8 and TRBJ2-3; D ambiguous. The CDR3 coding sequence is TGTGCCAGCAGCTTAGGGAGCGAAGATACGCAGTATTTT. Its translation is CASSLGSEDTQYF.